This T cell receptor beta chain comes out of a study of T cell responses to AZD1222 COVID-19 vaccine. TCRdb keeps only in-frame clones here, not all; method: immunoSEQ multiplex PCR. The sample holds 110,000 or so clones, around 90% seen once. The CDR3 extends over 12 amino acids. With 5 bases removed from V and 9 bases from J, the gap between germline ends came to 13 bases. The specimen comprised peripheral blood, sampled on day 0 of MenACWY control vaccination. The chain recombines TRBV12-3 or TRBV12-4 with TRBJ1-2; D remains unclear. The clonotype comes from an adult in good health. The CDR3 DNA follows: TGTGCCAGCAGTCTTAAACCGAATAGCTACACCTTC. Translating gives CASSLKPNSYTF.